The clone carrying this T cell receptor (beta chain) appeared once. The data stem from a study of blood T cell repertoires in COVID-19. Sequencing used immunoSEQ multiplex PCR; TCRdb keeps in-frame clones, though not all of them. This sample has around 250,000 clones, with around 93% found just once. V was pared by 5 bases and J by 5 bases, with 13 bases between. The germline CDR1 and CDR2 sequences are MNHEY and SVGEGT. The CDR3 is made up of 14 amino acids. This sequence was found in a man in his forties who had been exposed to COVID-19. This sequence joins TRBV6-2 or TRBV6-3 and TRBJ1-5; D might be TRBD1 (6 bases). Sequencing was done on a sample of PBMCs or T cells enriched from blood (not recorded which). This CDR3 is CASSRGGIYQPQHF. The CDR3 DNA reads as TGTGCCAGCAGTAGGGGGGGCATATATCAGCCCCAGCATTTT.